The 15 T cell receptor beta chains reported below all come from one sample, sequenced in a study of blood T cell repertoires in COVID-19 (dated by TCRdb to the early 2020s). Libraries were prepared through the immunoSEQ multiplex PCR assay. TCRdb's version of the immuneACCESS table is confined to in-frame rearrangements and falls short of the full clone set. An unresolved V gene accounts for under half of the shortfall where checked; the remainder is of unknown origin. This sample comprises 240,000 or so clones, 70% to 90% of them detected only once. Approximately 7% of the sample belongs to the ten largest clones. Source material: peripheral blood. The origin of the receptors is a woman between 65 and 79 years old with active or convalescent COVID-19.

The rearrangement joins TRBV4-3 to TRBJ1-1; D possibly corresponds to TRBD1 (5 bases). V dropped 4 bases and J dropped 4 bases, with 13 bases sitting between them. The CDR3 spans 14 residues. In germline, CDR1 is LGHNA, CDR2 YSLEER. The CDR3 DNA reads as TGCGCCAGCAGCCTGACAGAGCCCTTCACTGAAGCTTTCTTT. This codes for CASSLTEPFTEAFF.

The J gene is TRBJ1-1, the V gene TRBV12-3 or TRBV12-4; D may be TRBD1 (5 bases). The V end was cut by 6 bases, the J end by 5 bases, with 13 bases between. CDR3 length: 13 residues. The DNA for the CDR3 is TGTGCCAGCAGGCGTTTCAGGGAAACTGAAGCTTTCTTT. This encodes CASRRFRETEAFF.

The CDR3 DNA is TGTGCCAGCAGTGAAGGGCAGGGGAGCAATCAGCCCCAGCATTTT. Translating it yields CASSEGQGSNQPQHF. This chain links TRBV2 with TRBJ1-5; possible D gene TRBD1, 6 bases. Germline V gives CDR1 SNHLY, CDR2 FYNNEI. CDR3 length: 15 residues. The V end was cut by 1 base, the J end by 1 base, with 8 bases between.

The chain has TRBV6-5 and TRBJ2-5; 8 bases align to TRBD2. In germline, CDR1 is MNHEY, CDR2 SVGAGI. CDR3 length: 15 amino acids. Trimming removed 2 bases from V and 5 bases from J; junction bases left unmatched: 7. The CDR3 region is CASSYVLAVQETQYF. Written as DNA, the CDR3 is TGTGCCAGCAGTTACGTACTAGCGGTTCAGGAGACCCAGTACTTC.

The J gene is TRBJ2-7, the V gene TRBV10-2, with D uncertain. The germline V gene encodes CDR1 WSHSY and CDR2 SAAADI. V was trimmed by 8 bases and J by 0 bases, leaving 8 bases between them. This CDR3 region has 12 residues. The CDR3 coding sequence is TGCGCCAGCGGTCAGGACTCCTACGAGCAGTACTTC. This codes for CASGQDSYEQYF.

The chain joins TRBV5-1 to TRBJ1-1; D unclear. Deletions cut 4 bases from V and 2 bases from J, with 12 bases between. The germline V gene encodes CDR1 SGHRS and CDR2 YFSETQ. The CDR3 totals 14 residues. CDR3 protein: CASSPEPLNTEAFF. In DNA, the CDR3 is TGCGCCAGCAGCCCGGAGCCCCTAAACACTGAAGCTTTCTTT. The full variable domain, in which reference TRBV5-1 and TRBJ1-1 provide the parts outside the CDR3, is KAGVTQTPRYLIKTRGQQVTLSCSPISGHRSVSWYQQTPGQGLQFLFEYFSETQRNKGNFPGRFSGRQFSNSRSEMNVSTLELGDSALYLCASSPEPLNTEAFFGQGTRLTVV.

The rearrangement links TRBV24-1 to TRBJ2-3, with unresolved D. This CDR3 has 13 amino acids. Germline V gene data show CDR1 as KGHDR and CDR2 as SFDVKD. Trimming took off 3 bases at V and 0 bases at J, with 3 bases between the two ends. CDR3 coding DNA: TGTGCCACCAGTGATACTAGCACAGATACGCAGTATTTT. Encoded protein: CATSDTSTDTQYF.

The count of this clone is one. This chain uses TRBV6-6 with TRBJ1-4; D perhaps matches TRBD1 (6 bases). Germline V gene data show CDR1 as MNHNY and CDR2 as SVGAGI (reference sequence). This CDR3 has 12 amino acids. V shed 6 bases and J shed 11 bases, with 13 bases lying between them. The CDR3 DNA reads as TGTGCCAGCAGGCTACAGGGTACCAAACTGTTTTTT. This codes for CASRLQGTKLFF.

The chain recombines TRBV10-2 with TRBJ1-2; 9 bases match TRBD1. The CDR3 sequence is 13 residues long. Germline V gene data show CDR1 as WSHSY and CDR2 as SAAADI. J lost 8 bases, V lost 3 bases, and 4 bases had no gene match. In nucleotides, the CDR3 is TGCGCCAGCAGTGAACAGGGGGCTGGGGGCTACACCTTC. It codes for CASSEQGAGGYTF.

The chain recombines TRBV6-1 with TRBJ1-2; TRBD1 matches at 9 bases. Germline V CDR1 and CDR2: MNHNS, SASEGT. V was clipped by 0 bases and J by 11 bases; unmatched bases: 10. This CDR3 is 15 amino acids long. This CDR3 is CASSEAFRDRVQYTF. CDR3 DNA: TGTGCCAGCAGTGAAGCGTTCCGGGACAGGGTCCAGTACACCTTC.

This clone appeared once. The CDR3: CSAWLYGTAADTQYF. The CDR3 DNA sequence: TGCAGCGCCTGGCTTTATGGTACCGCCGCAGATACGCAGTATTTT. The J gene is TRBJ2-3, the V gene TRBV29-1; D is undetermined. The V and J ends lost 7 bases and 4 bases respectively, with 21 bases between them. CDR1 is SQVTM, CDR2 ANQGSEA, per germline. The CDR3 is made up of 15 amino acids.

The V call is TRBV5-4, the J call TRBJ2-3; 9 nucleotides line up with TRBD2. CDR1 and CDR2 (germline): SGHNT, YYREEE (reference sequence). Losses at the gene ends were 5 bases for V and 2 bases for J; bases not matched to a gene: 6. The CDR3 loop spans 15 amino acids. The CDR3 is CASRPTSGTTDTQYF. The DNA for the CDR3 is TGTGCCAGCAGGCCGACTAGCGGAACCACAGATACGCAGTATTTT.

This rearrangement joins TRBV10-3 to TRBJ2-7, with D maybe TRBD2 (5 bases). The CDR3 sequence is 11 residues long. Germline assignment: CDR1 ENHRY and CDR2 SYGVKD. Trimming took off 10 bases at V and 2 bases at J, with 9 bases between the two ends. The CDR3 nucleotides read TGTGCCACCCGGGGAGCCTACGAGCAGTACTTC. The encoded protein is CATRGAYEQYF.

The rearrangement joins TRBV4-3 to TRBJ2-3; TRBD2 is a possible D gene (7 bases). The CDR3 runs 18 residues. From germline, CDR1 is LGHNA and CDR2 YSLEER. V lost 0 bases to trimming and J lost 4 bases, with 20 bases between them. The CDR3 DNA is TGCGCCAGCAGCCAAGATGTAGGGCGGGGGCCCTTCCCAGATACGCAGTATTTT. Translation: CASSQDVGRGPFPDTQYF.

CDR3 residues: CASSFSGTGLNTGELFF. Here the CDR3 DNA reads TGCGCCAGCAGCTTCTCCGGGACAGGACTTAACACCGGGGAGCTGTTTTTT. The chain employs TRBV5-1 and TRBJ2-2; 8 nucleotides align to TRBD1. This CDR3 has 17 amino acids. V lost 2 bases to trimming and J lost 2 bases; unmatched junction nucleotides: 8. Germline-derived CDR1 and CDR2 are SGHRS and YFSETQ.